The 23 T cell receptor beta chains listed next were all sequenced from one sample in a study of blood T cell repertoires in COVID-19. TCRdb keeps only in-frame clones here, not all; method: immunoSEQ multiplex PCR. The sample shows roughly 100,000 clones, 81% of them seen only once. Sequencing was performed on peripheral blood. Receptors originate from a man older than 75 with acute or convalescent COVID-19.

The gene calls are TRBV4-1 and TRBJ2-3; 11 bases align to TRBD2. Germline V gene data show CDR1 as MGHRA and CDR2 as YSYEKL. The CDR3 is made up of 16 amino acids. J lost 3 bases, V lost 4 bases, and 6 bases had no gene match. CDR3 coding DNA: TGCGCCAGCAGCCGGACCCCTAGCGGGAGGACAGATACGCAGTATTTT. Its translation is CASSRTPSGRTDTQYF.

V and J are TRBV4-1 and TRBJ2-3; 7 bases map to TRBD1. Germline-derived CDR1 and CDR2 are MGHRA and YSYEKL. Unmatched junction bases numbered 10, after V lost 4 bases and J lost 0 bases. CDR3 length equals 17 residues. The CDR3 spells CASSLDLQGMSTDTQYF. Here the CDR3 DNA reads TGCGCCAGCAGCCTCGATTTACAGGGGATGAGCACAGATACGCAGTATTTT.

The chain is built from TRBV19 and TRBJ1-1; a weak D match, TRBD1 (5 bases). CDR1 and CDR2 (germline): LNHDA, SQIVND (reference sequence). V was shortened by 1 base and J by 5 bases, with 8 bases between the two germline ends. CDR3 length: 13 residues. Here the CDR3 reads CASSIGRGTEAFF. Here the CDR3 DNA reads TGTGCCAGTAGTATAGGAAGGGGAACTGAAGCTTTCTTT.

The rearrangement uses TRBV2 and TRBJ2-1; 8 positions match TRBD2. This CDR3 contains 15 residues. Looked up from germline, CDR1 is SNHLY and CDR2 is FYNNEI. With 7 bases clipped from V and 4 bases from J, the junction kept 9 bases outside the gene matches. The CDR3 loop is CASKVERESYNEQFF. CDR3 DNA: TGTGCCAGCAAGGTCGAGCGGGAGTCGTACAATGAGCAGTTCTTC.

The CDR3 here is CASSSPTGTGGANTEAFF. DNA of the CDR3: TGTGCCAGCAGTTCCCCAACAGGGACAGGGGGAGCCAACACTGAAGCTTTCTTT. The V gene is TRBV28, the J gene TRBJ1-1, with 11 bases aligning to TRBD1. V lost 4 bases, J lost 2 bases, and 12 bases stayed unmatched. The CDR3 is 18 amino acids. CDR1 and CDR2 (germline): MDHEN, SYDVKM.

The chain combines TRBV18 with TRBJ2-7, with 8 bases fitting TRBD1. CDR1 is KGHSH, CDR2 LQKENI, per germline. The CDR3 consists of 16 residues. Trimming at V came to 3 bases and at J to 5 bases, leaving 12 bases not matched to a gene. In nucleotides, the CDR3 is TGTGCCAGCTCACCGCTTTTCAGGGGGCGCGAGGACGAGCAGTACTTC. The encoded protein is CASSPLFRGREDEQYF.

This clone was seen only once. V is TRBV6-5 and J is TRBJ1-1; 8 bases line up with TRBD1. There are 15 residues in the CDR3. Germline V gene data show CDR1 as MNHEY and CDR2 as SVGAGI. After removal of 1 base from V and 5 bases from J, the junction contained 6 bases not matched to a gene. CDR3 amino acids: CASSYYRTGNTEAFF. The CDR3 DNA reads TGTGCCAGCAGTTACTACCGGACAGGGAATACTGAAGCTTTCTTT.

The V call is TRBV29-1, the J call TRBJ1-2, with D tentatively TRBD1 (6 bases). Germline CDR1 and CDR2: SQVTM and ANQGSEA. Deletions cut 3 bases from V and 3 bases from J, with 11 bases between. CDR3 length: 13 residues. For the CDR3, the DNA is TGCAGCGTTGACAGGGGTGGCGACTATGGCTACACCTTC. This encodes CSVDRGGDYGYTF. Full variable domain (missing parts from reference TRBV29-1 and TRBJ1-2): SAVISQKPSRDICQRGTSLTIQCQVDSQVTMMFWYRQQPGQSLTLIATANQGSEATYESGFVIDKFPISRPNLTFSTLTVSNMSPEDSSIYLCSVDRGGDYGYTFGSGTRLTVV.

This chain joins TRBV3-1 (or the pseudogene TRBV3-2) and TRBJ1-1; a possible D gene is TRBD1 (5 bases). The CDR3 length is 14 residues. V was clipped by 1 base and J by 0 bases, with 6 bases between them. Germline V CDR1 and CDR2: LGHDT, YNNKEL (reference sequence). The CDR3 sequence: CASSQAGLNTEAFF. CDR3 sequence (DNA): TGTGCCAGCAGCCAAGCAGGGTTGAACACTGAAGCTTTCTTT.

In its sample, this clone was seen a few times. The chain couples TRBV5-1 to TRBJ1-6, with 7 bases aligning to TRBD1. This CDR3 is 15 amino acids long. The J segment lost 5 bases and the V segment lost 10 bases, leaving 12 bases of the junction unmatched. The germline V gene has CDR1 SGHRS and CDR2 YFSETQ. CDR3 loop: CASSTDGTDNSPLHF. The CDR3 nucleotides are TGCGCCTCCTCTACAGATGGGACAGATAATTCACCCCTCCACTTT.

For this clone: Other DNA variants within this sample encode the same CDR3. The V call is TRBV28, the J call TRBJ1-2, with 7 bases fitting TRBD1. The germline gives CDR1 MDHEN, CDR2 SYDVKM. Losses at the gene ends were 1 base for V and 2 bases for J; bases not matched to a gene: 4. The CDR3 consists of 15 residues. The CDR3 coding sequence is TGTGCCAGCAGTTTATCCGGCAGGGGGAACTATGGCTACACCTTC. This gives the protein CASSLSGRGNYGYTF.

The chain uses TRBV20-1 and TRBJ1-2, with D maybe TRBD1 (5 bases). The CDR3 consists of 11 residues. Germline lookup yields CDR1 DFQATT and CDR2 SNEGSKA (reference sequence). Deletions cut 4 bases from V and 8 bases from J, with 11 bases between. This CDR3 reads CSAKQVLGYTF. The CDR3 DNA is TGCAGTGCTAAACAGGTTTTGGGCTACACCTTC.

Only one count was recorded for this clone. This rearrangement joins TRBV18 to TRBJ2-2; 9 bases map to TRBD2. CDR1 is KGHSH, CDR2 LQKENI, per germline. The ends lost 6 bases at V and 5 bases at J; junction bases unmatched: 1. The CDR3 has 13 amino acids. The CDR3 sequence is CASSLAGTGELFF. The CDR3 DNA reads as TGTGCCAGCTCTCTAGCGGGGACCGGGGAGCTGTTTTTT.

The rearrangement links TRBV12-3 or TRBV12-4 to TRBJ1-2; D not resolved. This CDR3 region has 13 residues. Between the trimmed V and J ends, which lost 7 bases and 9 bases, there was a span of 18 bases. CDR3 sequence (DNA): TGTGCCAGCACCCCGTTGGGCCTGAGACGCTACACCTTC. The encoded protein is CASTPLGLRRYTF.

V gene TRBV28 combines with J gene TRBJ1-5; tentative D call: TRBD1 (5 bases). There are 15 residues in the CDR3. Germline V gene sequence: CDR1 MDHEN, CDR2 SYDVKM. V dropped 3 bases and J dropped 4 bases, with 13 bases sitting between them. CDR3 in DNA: TGTGCCAGCAGTTTGGGAAGGGGTGGGAATCAGCCCCAGCATTTT. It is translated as CASSLGRGGNQPQHF.

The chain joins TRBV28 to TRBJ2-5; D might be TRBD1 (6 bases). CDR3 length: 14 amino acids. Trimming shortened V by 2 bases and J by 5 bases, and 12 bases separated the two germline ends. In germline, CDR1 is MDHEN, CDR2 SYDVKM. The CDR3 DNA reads TGTGCCAGCAGTTTACGGCAGGGGTTGGAGACCCAGTACTTC. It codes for CASSLRQGLETQYF.

CDR3 region: CASSYSDYTEAFF. The CDR3 coding sequence is TGTGCCAGCAGTTACTCCGACTACACTGAAGCTTTCTTT. This chain links TRBV6-5 with TRBJ1-1; D uncertain. Germline CDR1 is MNHEY and CDR2 is SVGAGI. There are 13 residues in the CDR3. The V gene lost 0 bases and the J gene lost 3 bases, with 5 bases spanning the gap.

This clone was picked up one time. The DNA of the CDR3 is TGTGCCAGCAGCCCTGAAACTTCTAGCACAGATACGCAGTATTTT. Its protein product is CASSPETSSTDTQYF. The chain recombines TRBV9 with TRBJ2-3; D not certain. This CDR3 comprises 15 residues. Trimming stripped 4 bases from V and 0 bases from J, with 12 bases between. Per the germline V gene, CDR1 is SGDLS and CDR2 is YYNGEE.

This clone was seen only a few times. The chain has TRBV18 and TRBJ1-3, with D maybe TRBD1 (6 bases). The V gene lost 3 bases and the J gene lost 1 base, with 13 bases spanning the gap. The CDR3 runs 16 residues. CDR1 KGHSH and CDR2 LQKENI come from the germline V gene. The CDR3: CASSPATGISGNTIYF. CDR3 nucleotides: TGTGCCAGCTCACCCGCAACAGGGATTTCTGGAAACACCATATATTTT.

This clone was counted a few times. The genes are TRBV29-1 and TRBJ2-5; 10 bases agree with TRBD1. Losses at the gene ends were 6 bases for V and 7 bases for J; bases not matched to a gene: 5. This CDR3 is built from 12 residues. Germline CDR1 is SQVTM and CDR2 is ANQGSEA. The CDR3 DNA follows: TGCAGCGTCGACAGGGGGCCGGGGACCCAGTACTTC. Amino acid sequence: CSVDRGPGTQYF.

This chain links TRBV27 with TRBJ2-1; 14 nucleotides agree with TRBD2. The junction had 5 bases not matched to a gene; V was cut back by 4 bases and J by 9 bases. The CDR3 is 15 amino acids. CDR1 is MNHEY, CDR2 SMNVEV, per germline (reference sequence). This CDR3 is CASSSRLAGGIEQFF. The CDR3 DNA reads TGTGCCAGCAGTTCCCGACTAGCGGGAGGGATTGAGCAGTTCTTC.

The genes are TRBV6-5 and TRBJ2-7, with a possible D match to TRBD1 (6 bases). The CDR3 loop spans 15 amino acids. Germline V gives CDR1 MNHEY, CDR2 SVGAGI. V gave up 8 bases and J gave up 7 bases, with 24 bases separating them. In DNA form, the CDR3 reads TGTGCCAGCCGAGCGGATACAGGGTTGAGTCGGGAGCAGTACTTC. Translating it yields CASRADTGLSREQYF.

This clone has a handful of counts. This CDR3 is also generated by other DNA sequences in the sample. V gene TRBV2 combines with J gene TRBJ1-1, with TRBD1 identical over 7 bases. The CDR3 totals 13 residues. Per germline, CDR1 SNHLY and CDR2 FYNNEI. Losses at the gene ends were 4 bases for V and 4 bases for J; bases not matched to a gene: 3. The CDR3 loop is CASSGQGSTEAFF. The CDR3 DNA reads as TGTGCCAGCAGTGGACAGGGTTCCACTGAAGCTTTCTTT.